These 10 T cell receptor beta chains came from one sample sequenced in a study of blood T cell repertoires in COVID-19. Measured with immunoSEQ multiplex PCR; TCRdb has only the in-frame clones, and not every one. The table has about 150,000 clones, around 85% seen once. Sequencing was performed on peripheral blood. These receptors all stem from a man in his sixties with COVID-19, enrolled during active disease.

The CDR3 loop is CASSMTANYGYTF. CDR3 DNA sequence: TGTGCCAGTAGTATGACAGCTAACTATGGCTACACCTTC. V usage is TRBV19 and J usage is TRBJ1-2; D is possibly TRBD1 (5 bases). This CDR3 has 13 residues. V lost 3 bases to trimming and J lost 0 bases, with 5 bases between them. Per germline, CDR1 LNHDA and CDR2 SQIVND (reference sequence). Looking up the rest from reference TRBV19 and TRBJ1-2 gives the full variable domain: DGGITQSPKYLFRKEGQNVTLSCEQNLNHDAMYWYRQDPGQGLRLIYYSQIVNDFQKGDIAEGYSVSREKKESFPLTVTSAQKNPTAFYLCASSMTANYGYTFGSGTRLTVV.

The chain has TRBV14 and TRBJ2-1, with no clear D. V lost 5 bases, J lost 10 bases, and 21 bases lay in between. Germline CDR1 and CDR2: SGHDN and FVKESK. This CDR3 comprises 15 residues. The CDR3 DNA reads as TGTGCCAGCAGCGGTCCCGTGGGTTATGTGGGCGAGCAGTTCTTC. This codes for CASSGPVGYVGEQFF.

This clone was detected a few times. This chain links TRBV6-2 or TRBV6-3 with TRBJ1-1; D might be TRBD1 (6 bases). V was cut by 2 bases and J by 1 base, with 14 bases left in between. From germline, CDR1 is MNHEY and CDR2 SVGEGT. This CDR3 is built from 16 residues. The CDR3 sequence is CASSYTGLQWNTEAFF. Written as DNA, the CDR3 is TGTGCCAGCAGTTACACAGGGCTTCAATGGAACACTGAAGCTTTCTTT.

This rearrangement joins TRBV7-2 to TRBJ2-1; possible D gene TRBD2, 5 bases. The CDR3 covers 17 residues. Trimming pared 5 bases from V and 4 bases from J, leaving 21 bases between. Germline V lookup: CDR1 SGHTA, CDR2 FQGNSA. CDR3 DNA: TGTGCCAGCAGCCCGTCCTTTATCGGGGTCGATTACAATGAGCAGTTCTTC. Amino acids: CASSPSFIGVDYNEQFF.

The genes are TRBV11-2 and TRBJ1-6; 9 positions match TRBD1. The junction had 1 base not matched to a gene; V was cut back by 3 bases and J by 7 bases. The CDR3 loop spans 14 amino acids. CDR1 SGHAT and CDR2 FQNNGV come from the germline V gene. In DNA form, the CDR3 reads TGTGCCAGCAGCTTGGGACAGGGAAATTCACCCCTCCACTTT. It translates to CASSLGQGNSPLHF.

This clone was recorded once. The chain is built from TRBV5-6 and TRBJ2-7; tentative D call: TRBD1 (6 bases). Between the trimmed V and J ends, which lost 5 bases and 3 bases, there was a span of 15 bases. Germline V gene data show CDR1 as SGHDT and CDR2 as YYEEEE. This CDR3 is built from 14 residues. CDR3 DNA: TGTGCCAGCAGGGCATTACAGGGTATCTACGAGCAGTACTTC. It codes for CASRALQGIYEQYF.

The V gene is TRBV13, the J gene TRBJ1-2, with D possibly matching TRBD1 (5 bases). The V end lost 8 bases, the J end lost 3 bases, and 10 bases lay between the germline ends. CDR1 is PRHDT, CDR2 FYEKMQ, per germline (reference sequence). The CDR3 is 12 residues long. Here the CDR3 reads CASLGGDYGYTF. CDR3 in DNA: TGTGCCAGCCTTGGGGGGGACTATGGCTACACCTTC.

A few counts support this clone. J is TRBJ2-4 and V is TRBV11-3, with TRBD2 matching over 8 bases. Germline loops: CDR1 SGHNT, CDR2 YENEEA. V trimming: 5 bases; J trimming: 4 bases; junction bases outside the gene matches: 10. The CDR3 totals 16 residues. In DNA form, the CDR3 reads TGTGCCAGCAGCCCGGGAGGGCAGGCCCCTAAAAACATTCAGTACTTC. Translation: CASSPGGQAPKNIQYF.

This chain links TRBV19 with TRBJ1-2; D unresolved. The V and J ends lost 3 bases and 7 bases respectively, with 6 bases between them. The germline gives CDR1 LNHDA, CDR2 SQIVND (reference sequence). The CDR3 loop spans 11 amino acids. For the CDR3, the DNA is TGTGCCAGTAGTATCGGGGTTGGCTACACCTTC. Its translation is CASSIGVGYTF.

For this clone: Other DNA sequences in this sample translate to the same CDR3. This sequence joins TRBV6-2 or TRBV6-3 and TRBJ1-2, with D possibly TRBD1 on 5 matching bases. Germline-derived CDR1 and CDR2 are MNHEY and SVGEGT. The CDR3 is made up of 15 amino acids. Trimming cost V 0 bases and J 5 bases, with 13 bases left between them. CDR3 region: CASSYSQGVGYGYTF. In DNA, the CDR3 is TGTGCCAGCAGTTACTCCCAGGGCGTGGGGTATGGCTACACCTTC.